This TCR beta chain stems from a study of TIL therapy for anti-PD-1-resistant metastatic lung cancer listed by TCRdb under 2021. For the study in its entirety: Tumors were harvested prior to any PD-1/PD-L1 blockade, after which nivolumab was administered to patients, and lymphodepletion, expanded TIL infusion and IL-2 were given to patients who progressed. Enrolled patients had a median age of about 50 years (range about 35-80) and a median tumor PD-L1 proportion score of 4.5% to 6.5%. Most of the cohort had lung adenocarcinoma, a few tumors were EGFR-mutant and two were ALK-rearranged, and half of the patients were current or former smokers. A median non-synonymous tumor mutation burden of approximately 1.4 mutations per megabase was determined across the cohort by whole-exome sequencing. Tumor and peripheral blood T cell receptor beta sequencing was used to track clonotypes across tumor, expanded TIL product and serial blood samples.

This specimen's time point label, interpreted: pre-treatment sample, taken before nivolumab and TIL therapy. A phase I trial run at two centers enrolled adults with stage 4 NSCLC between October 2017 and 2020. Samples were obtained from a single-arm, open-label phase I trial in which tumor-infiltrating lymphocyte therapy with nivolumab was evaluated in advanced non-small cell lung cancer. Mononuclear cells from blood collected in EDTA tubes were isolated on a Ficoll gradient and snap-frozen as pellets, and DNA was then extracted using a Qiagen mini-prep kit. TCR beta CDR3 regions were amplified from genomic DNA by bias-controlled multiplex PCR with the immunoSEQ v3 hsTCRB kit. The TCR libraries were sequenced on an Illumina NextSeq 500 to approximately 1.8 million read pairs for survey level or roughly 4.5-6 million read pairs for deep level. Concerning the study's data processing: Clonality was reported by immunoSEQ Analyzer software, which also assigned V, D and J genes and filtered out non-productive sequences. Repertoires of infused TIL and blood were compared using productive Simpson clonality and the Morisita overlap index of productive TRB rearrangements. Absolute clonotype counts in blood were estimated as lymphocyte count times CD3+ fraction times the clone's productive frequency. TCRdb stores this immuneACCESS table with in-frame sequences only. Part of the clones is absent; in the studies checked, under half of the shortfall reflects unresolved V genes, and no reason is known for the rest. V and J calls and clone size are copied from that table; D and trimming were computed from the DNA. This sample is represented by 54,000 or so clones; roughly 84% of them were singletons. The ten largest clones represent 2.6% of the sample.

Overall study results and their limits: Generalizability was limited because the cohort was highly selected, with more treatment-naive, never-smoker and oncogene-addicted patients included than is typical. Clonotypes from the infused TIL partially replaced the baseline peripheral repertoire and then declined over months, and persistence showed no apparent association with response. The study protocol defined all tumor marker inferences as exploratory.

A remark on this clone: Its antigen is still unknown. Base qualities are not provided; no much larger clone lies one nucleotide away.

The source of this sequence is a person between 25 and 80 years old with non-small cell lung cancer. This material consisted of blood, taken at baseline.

CDR3 sequence: CASSPVGGNTEAFF. The nucleotide sequence reads TGTGCCAGCAGCCCGGTAGGGGGGAACACTGAAGCTTTCTTT. The chain links TRBV11-2 with TRBJ1-1; a weak D assignment points to TRBD1 (6 bases agree). In the germline V gene, CDR1 corresponds to SGHAT and CDR2 to FQNNGV. The CDR3 starts with the cysteine, ends with the phenylalanine, and has 14 residues. Just the 42-base CDR3 DNA is kept, in frame starting at base 1. V is pared back by 5 bases and J by 1 base, with 11 bases lying between the germline termini.